One and the same sample provided the 12 T cell receptor beta chains below, sequenced in a study of beta chain features in type 1 diabetes. The whole isolated RNA underwent reverse transcription, so sequencing captured expressed TCRB transcripts. Assay: immunoSEQ multiplex PCR; the TCRdb copy retains only in-frame clones and omits some. The table has 250,000 to 350,000 clones, less than 15% seen once; the top ten hold 6.7%. The sequencing input was central memory CD4+ T cells from blood. These receptors were taken from a man aged 30 to 39 in good health.

The rearrangement joins TRBV7-6 to TRBJ2-7; 8 bases are a match to TRBD1. Germline V CDR1 and CDR2: SGHVS, FNYEAQ. V gave up 3 bases and J gave up 6 bases; unmatched junction bases: 7. CDR3 length equals 14 residues. The CDR3 coding sequence is TGTGCCAGCAGCTTGGGCCAGGGGGCGGTCGAGCAGTACTTC. Translation gives CASSLGQGAVEQYF.

This clone was seen ten or more times. DNA for the CDR3: TGTGCCTGGAGTTATTCTGGGGCCAACGTCCTGACTTTC. Protein: CAWSYSGANVLTF. V is TRBV30 and J is TRBJ2-6; D uncertain. V gave up 2 bases and J gave up 1 base, with 3 bases separating them. The CDR3 has 13 residues. The germline V gene encodes CDR1 GTSNPN and CDR2 SVGIG (reference sequence).

This clone was counted between two and nine times. The chain links TRBV11-3 to TRBJ2-3; D unresolved. The CDR3 loop spans 14 amino acids. CDR1 is SGHNT, CDR2 YENEEA, per germline. V gave up 5 bases and J gave up 0 bases, with 9 bases separating them. CDR3: CASSLGVSTDTQYF. The CDR3 nucleotides are TGTGCCAGCAGCCTTGGGGTTAGCACAGATACGCAGTATTTT. The full variable domain, in which reference TRBV11-3 and TRBJ2-3 provide the parts outside the CDR3, is EAGVVQSPRYKIIEKKQPVAFWCNPISGHNTLYWYLQNLGQGPELLIRYENEEAVDDSQLPKDRFSAERLKGVDSTLKIQPAELGDSAVYLCASSLGVSTDTQYFGPGTRLTVL.

V and J are TRBV5-6 and TRBJ2-5, with no clear D. From germline, CDR1 is SGHDT and CDR2 YYEEEE. V gave up 4 bases and J gave up 0 bases, with 4 bases separating them. This CDR3 spans 12 amino acids. CDR3 region: CASSLNQETQYF. The CDR3 bases are TGTGCCAGCAGCCTGAACCAAGAGACCCAGTACTTC.

This clone showed up just a few times. The J gene is TRBJ2-5, the V gene TRBV4-1; D is possibly TRBD2 (6 bases). The V gene's germline CDR1 is MGHRA and CDR2 YSYEKL. V dropped 0 bases and J dropped 5 bases, with 13 bases sitting between them. The CDR3 runs to 15 residues. The CDR3 protein is CASSQEGHGRETQYF. For the CDR3, the DNA is TGCGCCAGCAGCCAAGAAGGCCATGGGAGGGAGACCCAGTACTTC.

V and J are TRBV7-9 and TRBJ1-5, with 8 positions matching TRBD1. Trimming took 5 bases from V and 1 from J; bases not matched to a gene: 16. Germline CDR1 is SEHNR and CDR2 is FQNEAQ (reference sequence). This CDR3 contains 19 residues. CDR3 bases: TGTGCCAGCAGCAAAACGGGCGGTGTCAGACAGGGGAGCAATCAGCCCCAGCATTTT. Translating it yields CASSKTGGVRQGSNQPQHF.

J is TRBJ2-1 and V is TRBV7-9; D is ambiguous. Germline CDR1 reads SEHNR; CDR2 reads FQNEAQ (reference sequence). V was shortened by 3 bases and J by 6 bases, with 9 bases between the two germline ends. The CDR3 spans 13 residues. CDR3 nucleotides: TGTGCCAGCAGCTTCCTTGTTTTCAATGAGCAGTTCTTC. Translating gives CASSFLVFNEQFF.

The chain joins TRBV6-1 to TRBJ2-2; D possibly corresponds to TRBD2 (6 bases). Germline V gives CDR1 MNHNS, CDR2 SASEGT. V lost 5 bases and J 0 bases, leaving 10 bases between the germline ends. The CDR3 contains 15 residues. The CDR3 nucleotides read TGTGCCAGCAGTCTGGGGGGTACGAACACCGGGGAGCTGTTTTTT. This encodes CASSLGGTNTGELFF.

This clone was picked up a small number of times. The genes are TRBV4-1 and TRBJ2-1; D possibly corresponds to TRBD2 (5 bases). The CDR3 sequence is 15 residues long. The V and J ends lost 0 bases and 7 bases respectively, with 13 bases between them. Per the germline V gene, CDR1 is MGHRA and CDR2 is YSYEKL. In DNA, the CDR3 is TGCGCCAGCAGCCAAGACACCACTAGTAGGAATGAGCAGTTCTTC. Amino acid sequence: CASSQDTTSRNEQFF.

This clone was counted many times. The chain uses TRBV18 and TRBJ2-2, with 8 bases lining up with TRBD2. Germline assignment: CDR1 KGHSH and CDR2 LQKENI. The J segment lost 0 bases and the V segment lost 4 bases, leaving 7 bases of the junction unmatched. This CDR3 contains 17 residues. The CDR3 bases are TGTGCCAGCTCACAGCTACCTAGCGGGCCGAACACCGGGGAGCTGTTTTTT. It encodes CASSQLPSGPNTGELFF.

This clone was seen a few times. The chain combines TRBV19 with TRBJ1-1; perhaps TRBD1 as D (5 bases). Between the trimmed V and J ends, which lost 6 bases and 2 bases, there was a span of 16 bases. Germline values: CDR1 LNHDA, CDR2 SQIVND (reference sequence). The CDR3 runs to 15 residues. CDR3 bases: TGTGCCAGTAGACCGCCAGGGACGGTAAACACTGAAGCTTTCTTT. Translated, it gives CASRPPGTVNTEAFF.

The CDR3 bases are TGCGCCAGCAGCAGCCAGGGGACTGAGACCCAGTACTTC. Amino acid sequence: CASSSQGTETQYF. V usage is TRBV5-1 and J usage is TRBJ2-5, with D perhaps TRBD1 or TRBD2 (6 bases each). The CDR3 is 13 amino acids. Trimming left V 4 bases short and J 5 bases short, with 12 bases between. The V gene's germline CDR1 is SGHRS and CDR2 YFSETQ.